Following are 28 T cell receptor beta chains from one sample sequenced in a study of T-cell reconstitution after alpha-beta-depleted transplantation in children. Library preparation (for TCRbeta) was performed with unique molecular identifiers. TCRdb redid the calling of the PCR reads with MiXCR, one entry per CDR3 protein. The data contain 900,000 or so distinct CDR3 sequences, less than 20% of them singletons. The sequenced sample was PBMCs, mostly from graft donor cells, obtained 360 days after TCRalphabeta/CD19-depleted stem cell transplant. Every receptor here comes from a male patient aged 10-17 years who had a stem cell transplant for acute lymphoblastic leukemia, so the T cells may come from the graft donor.

The rearrangement uses TRBV12-3 or TRBV12-4 and TRBJ2-1; no definite D call. V was clipped by 5 bases and J by 0 bases, with 14 bases between them. CDR3 length equals 16 residues. The CDR3 nucleotides are TGTGCCAGCAGTCCCCAGACGGTTGGCTCCTACAATGAGCAGTTCTTC. It is translated as CASSPQTVGSYNEQFF.

This chain links TRBV20-1 with TRBJ2-2, with unresolved D. The CDR3 has 13 amino acids. Germline V gives CDR1 DFQATT, CDR2 SNEGSKA (reference sequence). V was shortened by 2 bases and J by 8 bases, with 12 bases between the two germline ends. The CDR3 DNA reads as TGCAGTGCTAGAAAGGGCGATGTGGGGGAGCTGTTTTTT. Translation: CSARKGDVGELFF.

This clonotype was seen a handful of times. This sequence joins TRBV7-9 and TRBJ2-3; a possible D gene is TRBD2 (5 bases). With 5 bases removed from V and 0 bases from J, the gap between germline ends came to 18 bases. CDR3 length: 17 residues. Germline V lookup: CDR1 SEHNR, CDR2 FQNEAQ (reference sequence). The CDR3 bases are TGTGCCAGCAGCGGATTAGTACTAGGTACTAGCACAGATACGCAGTATTTT. It encodes CASSGLVLGTSTDTQYF.

The sample holds a few counts of this clonotype. This chain connects TRBV5-1 to TRBJ1-1, with a tentative D call TRBD1 (5 bases). V was clipped by 3 bases and J by 1 base, with 13 bases between them. Per the germline V gene, CDR1 is SGHRS and CDR2 is YFSETQ. The CDR3 runs 15 residues. CDR3 DNA: TGCGCCAGCAGCTCACCCGGGACGGCGAACACTGAAGCTTTCTTT. Amino acid sequence: CASSSPGTANTEAFF.

The rearrangement uses TRBV18 and TRBJ2-1; 13 bases are a match to TRBD2. The CDR3 sequence is 17 residues long. Germline assignment: CDR1 KGHSH and CDR2 LQKENI. V shed 3 bases, J shed 2 bases, and the junction held 4 bases outside the gene matches. As DNA, the CDR3 is TGTGCCAGCTCACCTCCCGGACTAGCGGGGGCCTACAATGAGCAGTTCTTC. It specifies CASSPPGLAGAYNEQFF.

The chain carries TRBV5-1 and TRBJ2-1; 7 positions match TRBD2. Germline V lookup: CDR1 SGHRS, CDR2 YFSETQ. There are 15 residues in the CDR3. V dropped 1 base and J dropped 7; count of bases not matched to a gene: 8. This CDR3 reads CASSLSASGLNEQFF. CDR3 DNA: TGCGCCAGCAGCTTGTCGGCTAGCGGCCTTAATGAGCAGTTCTTC.

This clonotype has at least ten counts. V usage is TRBV27 and J usage is TRBJ2-1; D is unclear. CDR3 size: 14 residues. CDR1 is MNHEY, CDR2 SMNVEV, per germline (reference sequence). The V end was cut by 3 bases, the J end by 5 bases, with 11 bases between. DNA of the CDR3: TGTGCCAGCAGTTTTCCCCAGGACCACAATGAGCAGTTCTTC. Amino acid sequence: CASSFPQDHNEQFF.

DNA for the CDR3: TGTGCCACCAGCAGGCATCTTCGAGGACAGATTACCTCGAAGACCCAAGAGACCCAGTACTTC. It codes for CATSRHLRGQITSKTQETQYF. The rearrangement links TRBV15 to TRBJ2-5, with TRBD1 as a possible D gene (6 bases). In germline, CDR1 is LNHNV, CDR2 YYDKDF (reference sequence). The V end lost 3 bases, the J end lost 1 base, and 30 bases lay between the germline ends. The CDR3 has 21 amino acids.

This clonotype has a count of ten or more. Sequence at one end of the junction differs from germline and may be a read error. The V gene is TRBV5-1, the J gene TRBJ2-2; no clear D. The V gene's germline CDR1 is SGHRS and CDR2 YFSETQ. There are 11 residues in the CDR3. CDR3 bases: TGTGCCAGCAGCTTTGGCGGGGAGCTGTTTTTT. It yields the protein CASSFGGELFF.

This clonotype was recorded many times. This chain connects TRBV29-1 to TRBJ2-2; a weak D match, TRBD2 (5 bases). With 1 base removed from V and 0 bases from J, the gap between germline ends came to 6 bases. Germline V CDR1 and CDR2: SQVTM, ANQGSEA. There are 14 residues in the CDR3. The CDR3 nucleotides read TGCAGCGTTGAAGGCGGGTCGAACACCGGGGAGCTGTTTTTT. Amino acids: CSVEGGSNTGELFF.

This clonotype showed up just a few times. The gene calls are TRBV12-3 or TRBV12-4 and TRBJ2-1, with 9 positions matching TRBD1. With V trimmed by 5 bases and J by 5 bases, 7 bases remained unmatched. This CDR3 spans 15 amino acids. CDR3 nucleotides: TGTGCCAGCAGTCCCGGGACAGGGTTGCACAATGAGCAGTTCTTC. This encodes CASSPGTGLHNEQFF.

J is TRBJ1-1 and V is TRBV5-1; D remains ambiguous. The CDR3 totals 14 residues. Germline CDR1 is SGHRS and CDR2 is YFSETQ. Trimming stripped 4 bases from V and 5 bases from J, with 15 bases between. CDR3 amino acids: CASSQVSGRTEAFF. The CDR3 DNA follows: TGCGCCAGCAGCCAGGTATCGGGGAGGACTGAAGCTTTCTTT.

This chain joins TRBV12-3 or TRBV12-4 and TRBJ2-6; the D is unclear. The germline V and J ends were trimmed by 5 bases and 4 bases, with 18 bases remaining between them. The CDR3 sequence is 17 residues long. For the CDR3, the DNA is TGTGCCAGCAGTCCCCCGGGCCCCTTCTCCGGGGCCAACGTCCTGACTTTC. It specifies CASSPPGPFSGANVLTF.

This clonotype has only a few counts. J is TRBJ2-3 and V is TRBV7-2; TRBD2 aligns across 11 bases. J lost 0 bases, V lost 3 bases, and 5 bases had no gene match. Per germline, CDR1 SGHTA and CDR2 FQGNSA. The CDR3 contains 17 residues. CDR3 nucleotides: TGTGCCAGCAGCTTCATTCGGACTAGCGGGAGCACAGATACGCAGTATTTT. Protein: CASSFIRTSGSTDTQYF.

This clonotype was picked up a small number of times. This rearrangement joins TRBV21-1 to TRBJ2-1; the table's D call of TRBD2 was not tested on the DNA. TRBV21-1 is a documented pseudogene. The CDR3 runs to 16 residues. The CDR3 DNA is TGTGCCAGCAGCAAAGGTGGGACTAGCGGGAGGAGTGAGCAGTTCTTC. It is translated as CASSKGGTSGRSEQFF.

This clonotype was counted between two and nine times. The J gene is TRBJ2-1, the V gene TRBV20-1; D may correspond to TRBD1 or TRBD2 (6 bases each). The CDR3 covers 13 residues. Germline CDR1 reads DFQATT; CDR2 reads SNEGSKA (reference sequence). Deletions cut 6 bases from V and 7 bases from J, with 16 bases between. For the CDR3, the DNA is TGCAGTGCGCGACTAGGGGGGCGAAATGAGCAGTTCTTC. Translating gives CSARLGGRNEQFF.

J is TRBJ2-1 and V is TRBV7-8, with TRBD2 matching 16 bases. The CDR3 length is 18 residues. Germline-derived CDR1 and CDR2 are SGHVS and FQNEAQ. V lost 0 bases to trimming and J lost 9 bases; unmatched junction nucleotides: 8. CDR3 region: CASSLAGLAGGPVIEQFF. Here the CDR3 DNA reads TGTGCCAGCAGCTTAGCGGGACTAGCGGGAGGGCCGGTCATTGAGCAGTTCTTC. The entire variable domain, with the rest obtained from reference TRBV7-8 and TRBJ2-1, is as follows: GAGVSQSPRYKVAKRGQDVALRCDPISGHVSLFWYQQALGQGPEFLTYFQNEAQLDKSGLPSDRFFAERPEGSVSTLKIQRTQQEDSAVYLCASSLAGLAGGPVIEQFFGPGTRLTVL.

The CDR3 reads CSVPYTNTEAFF. CDR3 bases: TGCAGCGTTCCATACACGAACACTGAAGCTTTCTTT. The chain carries TRBV29-1 and TRBJ1-1; D is unresolved. The CDR3 length is 12 residues. CDR1 and CDR2 from the germline V gene are SQVTM and ANQGSEA. Trimming cost V 5 bases and J 1 base, with 8 bases left between them.

This clonotype was counted between two and nine times. This chain uses TRBV2 with TRBJ2-1; 10 nucleotides match TRBD1. Germline CDR1 is SNHLY and CDR2 is FYNNEI. After removal of 6 bases from V and 5 bases from J, the junction contained 7 bases not matched to a gene. CDR3 length: 15 residues. Here the CDR3 reads CASREPGQGNNEQFF. Written as DNA, the CDR3 is TGTGCCAGCAGGGAACCGGGACAGGGGAACAATGAGCAGTTCTTC. The variable domain in full, completed from reference TRBV2 and TRBJ2-1, reads EPEVTQTPSHQVTQMGQEVILRCVPISNHLYFYWYRQILGQKVEFLVSFYNNEISEKSEIFDDQFSVERPDGSNFTLKIRSTKLEDSAMYFCASREPGQGNNEQFFGPGTRLTVL.

In its sample, this clonotype was seen a few times. The J gene is TRBJ1-4, the V gene TRBV5-1, with 9 bases fitting TRBD1. Per germline, CDR1 SGHRS and CDR2 YFSETQ. The ends lost 2 bases at V and 0 bases at J; junction bases unmatched: 5. The CDR3 spans 17 residues. DNA for the CDR3: TGCGCCAGCAGCTTCTTACAGGGGGCTGCAACTAATGAAAAACTGTTTTTT. Protein product: CASSFLQGAATNEKLFF.

This clonotype was detected a few times. The J gene is TRBJ1-6, the V gene TRBV7-8, with D possibly being TRBD1 (6 bases). In germline, CDR1 is SGHVS, CDR2 FQNEAQ. This CDR3 contains 16 residues. The germline V and J ends were trimmed by 4 bases and 14 bases, with 24 bases remaining between them. The CDR3: CASSSTGSSHKGALHF. CDR3 DNA: TGTGCCAGCAGCTCAACAGGAAGCTCCCATAAGGGGGCCCTCCACTTT. Variable domain in full (rest from reference TRBV7-8 and TRBJ1-6): GAGVSQSPRYKVAKRGQDVALRCDPISGHVSLFWYQQALGQGPEFLTYFQNEAQLDKSGLPSDRFFAERPEGSVSTLKIQRTQQEDSAVYLCASSSTGSSHKGALHFGNGTRLTVT.

V and J are TRBV11-2 and TRBJ1-1, with 12 bases that match TRBD1. J lost 6 bases, V lost 5 bases, and 13 bases had no gene match. CDR3 size: 17 residues. Looked up from germline, CDR1 is SGHAT and CDR2 is FQNNGV. The CDR3 spells CASSHGTGGRFLSEAFF. The CDR3, as DNA: TGTGCCAGCAGCCACGGGACAGGGGGCAGGTTTCTGTCTGAAGCTTTCTTT.

This sequence joins TRBV12-3 or TRBV12-4 and TRBJ1-1; D is unresolved. V lost 3 bases, J lost 3 bases, and 8 bases lay in between. The CDR3 has 13 residues. The CDR3 nucleotides read TGTGCCAGCAGTTTTACAGACCACACTGAAGCTTTCTTT. Its protein is CASSFTDHTEAFF.

J is TRBJ2-5 and V is TRBV6-2 or TRBV6-3; 12 positions agree with TRBD2. The CDR3 totals 17 residues. V shed 4 bases and J 7 bases; nucleotides not matched to a gene: 13. The V gene's germline CDR1 is MNHEY and CDR2 SVGEGT. The CDR3, as DNA: TGTGCCAGCAGTTTTGGAACTAGCGGGAGGTCCCTTTGGACCCAGTACTTC. It specifies CASSFGTSGRSLWTQYF.

The chain combines TRBV4-1 with TRBJ2-7; a weak D match, TRBD2 (6 bases). Trimming took 2 bases from V and 9 from J, leaving 11 bases between them. In germline, CDR1 is MGHRA, CDR2 YSYEKL. This CDR3 region has 12 residues. The CDR3 sequence: CASSQLSGPQYF. The DNA for the CDR3 is TGCGCCAGCAGCCAACTTAGCGGCCCGCAGTACTTC.

This clonotype was picked up many times. The chain carries TRBV15 and TRBJ2-4; the match to TRBD1 covers 9 bases. Trimming took 2 bases from V and 7 from J; bases not matched to a gene: 12. Germline V gene sequence: CDR1 LNHNV, CDR2 YYDKDF (reference sequence). The CDR3 extends over 17 amino acids. The CDR3 region has the DNA TGTGCCACCAGCAGAACCGGGACAGGGACCCCCTGGAACATTCAGTACTTC. Translating it yields CATSRTGTGTPWNIQYF.

As to this clonotype: One junction end does not reproduce the germline sequence, and a read error may be involved. The chain links TRBV7-6 to TRBJ2-1, with D perhaps being TRBD1 or TRBD2 (6 bases each). CDR1 SGHVS and CDR2 FNYEAQ come from the germline V gene. The CDR3 runs 16 residues. The CDR3 DNA follows: TGTGCCAGCAGTTTTTCCCTAGCGAAAGGACAGAGAGAGCAGTTGTTC. This codes for CASSFSLAKGQREQLF. Full variable domain (missing parts from reference TRBV7-6 and TRBJ2-1): GAGVSQSPRYKVTKRGQDVALRCDPISGHVSLYWYRQALGQGPEFLTYFNYEAQQDKSGLPNDRFSAERPEGSISTLTIQRTEQRDSAMYRCASSFSLAKGQREQLFGPGTRLTVL.

This rearrangement joins TRBV7-3 to TRBJ2-1, with TRBD2 matching over 13 bases. Germline V gene data show CDR1 as SGHTA and CDR2 as FQGTGA. The CDR3 has 16 residues. With V trimmed by 4 bases and J by 7 bases, 7 bases remained unmatched. The CDR3 DNA reads TGTGCCAGCAGCTGGAGGACTAGCGGGAGTGTTAATGAGCAGTTCTTC. This translates into CASSWRTSGSVNEQFF.